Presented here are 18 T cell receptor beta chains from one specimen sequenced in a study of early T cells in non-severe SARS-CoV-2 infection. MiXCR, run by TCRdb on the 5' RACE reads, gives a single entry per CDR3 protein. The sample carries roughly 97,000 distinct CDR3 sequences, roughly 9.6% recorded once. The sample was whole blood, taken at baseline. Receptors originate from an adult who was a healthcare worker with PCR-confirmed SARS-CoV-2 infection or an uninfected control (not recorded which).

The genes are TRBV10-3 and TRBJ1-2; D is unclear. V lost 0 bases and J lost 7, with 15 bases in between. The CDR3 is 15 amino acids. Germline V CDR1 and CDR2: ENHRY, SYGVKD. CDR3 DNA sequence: TGTGCCATCAGTGAGTCCGGGGAGTTAAATTCTGGCTACACCTTC. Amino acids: CAISESGELNSGYTF.

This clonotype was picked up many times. The CDR3 nucleotides read TGCGCCAGCAGCCAAGGTTGGCGCTCTGGAAACACCATATATTTT. Protein sequence: CASSQGWRSGNTIYF. The chain links TRBV4-3 to TRBJ1-3; D is unclear. This CDR3 spans 15 amino acids. V was clipped by 1 base and J by 0 bases, with 7 bases between them. Germline assignment: CDR1 LGHNA and CDR2 YSLEER.

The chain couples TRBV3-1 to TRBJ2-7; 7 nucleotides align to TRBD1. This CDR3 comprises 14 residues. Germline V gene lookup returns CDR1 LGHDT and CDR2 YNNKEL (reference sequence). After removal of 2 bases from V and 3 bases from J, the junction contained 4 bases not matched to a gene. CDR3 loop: CASSQTRDSYEQYF. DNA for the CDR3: TGTGCCAGCAGCCAAACCCGGGACAGCTACGAGCAGTACTTC.

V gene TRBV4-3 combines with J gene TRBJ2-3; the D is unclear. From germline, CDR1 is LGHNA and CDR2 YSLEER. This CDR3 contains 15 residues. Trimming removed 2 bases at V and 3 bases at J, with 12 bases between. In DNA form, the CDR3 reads TGCGCCAGCAGCCAAAGAGTTCCTATGACAGATACGCAGTATTTT. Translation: CASSQRVPMTDTQYF.

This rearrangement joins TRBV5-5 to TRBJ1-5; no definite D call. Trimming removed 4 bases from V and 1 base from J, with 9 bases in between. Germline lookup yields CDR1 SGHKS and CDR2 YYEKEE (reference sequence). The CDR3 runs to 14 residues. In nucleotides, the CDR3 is TGTGCCAGCAGCATTTCCGGGAGCAATCAGCCCCAGCATTTT. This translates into CASSISGSNQPQHF.

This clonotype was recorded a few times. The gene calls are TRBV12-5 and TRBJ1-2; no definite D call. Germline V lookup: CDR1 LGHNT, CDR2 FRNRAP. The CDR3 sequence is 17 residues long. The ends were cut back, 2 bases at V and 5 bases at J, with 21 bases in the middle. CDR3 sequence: CASGLPRLVEGRYGYTF. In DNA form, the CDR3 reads TGTGCTAGTGGTTTGCCCCGACTTGTGGAAGGCCGTTATGGCTACACCTTC.

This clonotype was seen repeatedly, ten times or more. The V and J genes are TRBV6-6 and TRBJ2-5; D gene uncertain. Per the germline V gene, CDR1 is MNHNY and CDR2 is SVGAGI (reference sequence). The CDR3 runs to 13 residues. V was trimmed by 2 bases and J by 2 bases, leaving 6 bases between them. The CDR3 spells CASSYVQQETQYF. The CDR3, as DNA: TGTGCCAGCAGTTACGTACAGCAAGAGACCCAGTACTTC.

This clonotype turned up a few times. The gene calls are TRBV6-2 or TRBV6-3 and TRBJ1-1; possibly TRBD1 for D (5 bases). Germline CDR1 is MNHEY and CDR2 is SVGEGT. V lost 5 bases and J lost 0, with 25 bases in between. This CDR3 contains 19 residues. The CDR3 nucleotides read TGTGCCAGCAGTAGGTCCGTCGCACCGACAGTTATTATGAACACTGAAGCTTTCTTT. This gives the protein CASSRSVAPTVIMNTEAFF.

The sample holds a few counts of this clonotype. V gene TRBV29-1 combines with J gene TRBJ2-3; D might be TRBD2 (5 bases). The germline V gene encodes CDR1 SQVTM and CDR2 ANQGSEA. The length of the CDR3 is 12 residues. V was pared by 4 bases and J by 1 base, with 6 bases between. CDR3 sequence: CSVGAGTDTQYF. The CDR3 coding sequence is TGCAGCGTTGGAGCGGGCACAGATACGCAGTATTTT.

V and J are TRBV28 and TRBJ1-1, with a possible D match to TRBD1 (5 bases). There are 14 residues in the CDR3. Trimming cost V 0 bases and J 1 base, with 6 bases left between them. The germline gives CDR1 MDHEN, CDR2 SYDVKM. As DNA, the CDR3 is TGTGCCAGCAGTTTATGGAGGGGGAACACTGAAGCTTTCTTT. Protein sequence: CASSLWRGNTEAFF.

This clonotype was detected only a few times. The CDR3 DNA is TGCAGCGTTGAAGATCGAATGAAGGGGGCGTATTCTGGCTACACCTTC. Protein product: CSVEDRMKGAYSGYTF. The genes are TRBV29-1 and TRBJ1-2, with 7 bases lining up with TRBD1. Per the germline V gene, CDR1 is SQVTM and CDR2 is ANQGSEA. The CDR3 consists of 16 residues. The trim removed 0 bases at V and 7 bases at J, leaving 14 bases unmatched.

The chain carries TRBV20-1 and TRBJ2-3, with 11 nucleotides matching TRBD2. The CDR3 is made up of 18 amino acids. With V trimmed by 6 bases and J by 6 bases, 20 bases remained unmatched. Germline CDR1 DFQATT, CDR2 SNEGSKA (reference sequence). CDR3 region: CSAGEGTSGGLSRDTQYF. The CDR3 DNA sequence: TGCAGTGCCGGCGAGGGTACTAGCGGGGGCCTATCCAGGGATACGCAGTATTTT.

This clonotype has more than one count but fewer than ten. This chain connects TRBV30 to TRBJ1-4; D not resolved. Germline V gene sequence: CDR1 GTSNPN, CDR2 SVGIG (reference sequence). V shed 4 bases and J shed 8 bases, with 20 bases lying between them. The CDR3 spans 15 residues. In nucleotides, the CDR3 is TGTGCCTGGACGCCAGCCGAAACGGGTGACGAAAAACTGTTTTTT. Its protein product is CAWTPAETGDEKLFF.

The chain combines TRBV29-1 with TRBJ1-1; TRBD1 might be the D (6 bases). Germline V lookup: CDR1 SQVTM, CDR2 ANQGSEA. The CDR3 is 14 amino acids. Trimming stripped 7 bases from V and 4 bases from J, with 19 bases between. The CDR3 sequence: CSAEGVWSGTEAFF. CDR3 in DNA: TGCAGCGCCGAGGGGGTCTGGTCCGGCACTGAAGCTTTCTTT.

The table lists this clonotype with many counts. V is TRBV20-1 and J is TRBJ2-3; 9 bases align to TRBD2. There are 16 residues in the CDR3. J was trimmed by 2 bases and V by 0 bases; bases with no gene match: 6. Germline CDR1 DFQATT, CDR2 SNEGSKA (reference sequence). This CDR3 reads CSAREVSGSPTDTQYF. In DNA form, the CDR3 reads TGCAGTGCTAGAGAGGTTAGCGGGAGCCCCACAGATACGCAGTATTTT.

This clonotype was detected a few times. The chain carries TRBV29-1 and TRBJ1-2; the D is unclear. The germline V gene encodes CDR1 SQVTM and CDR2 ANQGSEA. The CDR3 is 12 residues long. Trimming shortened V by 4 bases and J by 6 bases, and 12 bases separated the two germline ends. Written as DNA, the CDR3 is TGCAGCGTTGTCCGAGACAAGGATGGCTACACCTTC. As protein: CSVVRDKDGYTF.

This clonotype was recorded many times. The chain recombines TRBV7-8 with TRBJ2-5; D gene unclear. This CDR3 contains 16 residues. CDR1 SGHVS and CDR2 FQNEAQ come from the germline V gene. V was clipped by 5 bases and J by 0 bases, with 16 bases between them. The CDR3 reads CASSRSIHGHQETQYF. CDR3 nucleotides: TGTGCCAGCAGCAGATCCATCCATGGGCACCAAGAGACCCAGTACTTC.

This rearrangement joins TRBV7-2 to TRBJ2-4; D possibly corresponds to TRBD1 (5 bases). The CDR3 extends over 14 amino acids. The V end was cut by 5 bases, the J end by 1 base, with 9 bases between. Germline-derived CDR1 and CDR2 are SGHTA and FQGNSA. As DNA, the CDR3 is TGTGCCAGCAGCCCCGCAGGGGCCAAAAACATTCAGTACTTC. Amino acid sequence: CASSPAGAKNIQYF.